These 30 T cell receptor beta chains share one sample of origin, sequenced in a study of regulatory T cells in long-lasting Graves disease. Stated time point: newly diagnosed GD, antithyroid drugs for less than 3 months. PBMCs were the source of the RNA used for TCR sequencing. CDR3 regions were amplified by Arm-PCR using iRepertoire HTBI primers to build TCR beta libraries. One entry per CDR3 protein results from TCRdb running MiXCR on the multiplex PCR reads. In the table there are about 430,000 distinct CDR3 sequences, 14% to 15% of which are singletons. This sample was also put to use in a study of T cells in Graves' hyperthyroidism and ophthalmopathy.

The material was peripheral blood mononuclear cells (PBMCs), obtained at new diagnosis, from a patient treated with antithyroid drugs. All receptors come from a woman in her forties with Graves disease.

Ten or more counts support this clonotype. V gene TRBV28 combines with J gene TRBJ2-7; a weak D match, TRBD2 (5 bases). Trimming left V 6 bases short and J 2 bases short, with 8 bases between. The CDR3 extends over 12 amino acids. CDR1 is MDHEN and CDR2 is SYDVKM in the germline V gene. CDR3 nucleotides: TGTGCCAGCAGGGGAGCGACCTACGAGCAGTACTTC. Protein sequence: CASRGATYEQYF.

Points on this clonotype: This may come from a read error, since a much larger clone is one base off. The CDR3 does not end in the conserved phenylalanine or tryptophan, so this is likely a read error. The chain uses TRBV9 and TRBJ2-1, with TRBD2 identical over 9 bases. The V segment lost 2 bases and the J segment 6 bases; nucleotides outside the gene matches: 6. Germline CDR1 reads SGDLS; CDR2 reads YYNGEE. The CDR3 runs 15 residues. The CDR3 here is CASSVSGGAFNEQFV. The CDR3 DNA reads TGTGCCAGCAGCGTTAGCGGGGGTGCCTTCAATGAGCAGTTCGTC.

The genes are TRBV9 and TRBJ1-2, with TRBD1 matching over 8 bases. V dropped 0 bases and J dropped 14; count of bases not matched to a gene: 12. The CDR3 loop spans 14 amino acids. CDR1 and CDR2 (germline): SGDLS, YYNGEE. This CDR3 reads CASSVVSGTGPGTF. DNA for the CDR3: TGTGCCAGCAGCGTAGTATCGGGGACAGGTCCCGGTACCTTC. Together with reference TRBV9 and TRBJ1-2, the CDR3 gives the full variable domain: DSGVTQTPKHLITATGQRVTLRCSPRSGDLSVYWYQQSLDQGLQFLIQYYNGEERAKGNILERFSAQQFPDLHSELNLSSLELGDSALYFCASSVVSGTGPGTFGSGTRLTVV.

The sample holds a few counts of this clonotype. The genes are TRBV28 and TRBJ1-5; D is unclear. Germline values: CDR1 MDHEN, CDR2 SYDVKM. The length of the CDR3 is 12 residues. V lost 8 bases to trimming and J lost 4 bases, with 9 bases between them. CDR3 nucleotides: TGTGCCAGCTCTACAGAGAATCAGCCCCAGCATTTT. This encodes CASSTENQPQHF.

This clonotype was seen many times. The chain carries TRBV2 and TRBJ1-5, with D perhaps matching TRBD1 (5 bases). The V end was cut by 1 base, the J end by 7 bases, with 14 bases between. The CDR3 has 15 residues. Germline V CDR1 and CDR2: SNHLY, FYNNEI. The CDR3 DNA reads TGTGCCAGCAGTGAAGTACAGGATAGCGGCCAGCCCCAGCATTTT. It translates to CASSEVQDSGQPQHF. Filled out from reference TRBV2 and TRBJ1-5, the complete variable domain reads EPEVTQTPSHQVTQMGQEVILRCVPISNHLYFYWYRQILGQKVEFLVSFYNNEISEKSEIFDDQFSVERPDGSNFTLKIRSTKLEDSAMYFCASSEVQDSGQPQHFGDGTRLSIL.

This clonotype was detected many times. This chain uses TRBV2 with TRBJ1-5, with a tentative D call TRBD1 (5 bases). CDR1 is SNHLY and CDR2 is FYNNEI in the germline V gene. V lost 3 bases and J 1 base, leaving 7 bases between the germline ends. The CDR3 spans 14 residues. This chain's CDR3 is CASSDGDSNQPQHF. The CDR3 region has the DNA TGTGCCAGCAGTGACGGGGACAGCAATCAGCCCCAGCATTTT.

This clonotype was detected ten times or more. The chain uses TRBV6-2 or TRBV6-3 and TRBJ1-1, with D tentatively TRBD1 (6 bases). Germline lookup yields CDR1 MNHEY and CDR2 SVGEGT. Trimming cost V 2 bases and J 0 bases, with 16 bases left between them. The CDR3 contains 17 residues. The CDR3 protein is CASSYKPGQSLNTEAFF. The CDR3 DNA sequence: TGTGCCAGCAGTTACAAACCCGGACAGAGTCTGAACACTGAAGCTTTCTTT.

This clonotype was picked up many times. The CDR3 DNA is TGTGCCAGCAGCCTCGGGTCCGCGGACAGGGGGCGGGTCGAGCAGTACTTC. Protein product: CASSLGSADRGRVEQYF. The V and J genes are TRBV7-8 and TRBJ2-7; 11 bases fit TRBD1. Per germline, CDR1 SGHVS and CDR2 FQNEAQ. The CDR3 extends over 17 amino acids. V lost 5 bases and J lost 6; bases outside the gene matches: 15.

V gene TRBV6-5 combines with J gene TRBJ2-5, with unresolved D. Germline CDR1 and CDR2: MNHEY and SVGAGI. There are 15 residues in the CDR3. Deletions cut 2 bases from V and 2 bases from J, with 12 bases between. The CDR3 loop is CASSYGKRIQETQYF. DNA for the CDR3: TGTGCCAGCAGTTACGGGAAGAGGATACAAGAGACCCAGTACTTC.

In this sample, this clonotype turned up many times. The chain employs TRBV20-1 and TRBJ2-5; the match to TRBD1 covers 9 bases. The CDR3 length is 13 residues. The junction had 6 bases not matched to a gene; V was cut back by 5 bases and J by 5 bases. Germline CDR1 DFQATT, CDR2 SNEGSKA (reference sequence). The CDR3 protein is CSAGDRARETQYF. DNA for the CDR3: TGCAGTGCTGGGGACAGGGCAAGGGAGACCCAGTACTTC.

The table lists this clonotype with many counts. The rearrangement joins TRBV19 to TRBJ2-1; 12 positions match TRBD1. This CDR3 comprises 15 residues. J lost 4 bases, V lost 7 bases, and 5 bases had no gene match. Germline V gene lookup returns CDR1 LNHDA and CDR2 SQIVND (reference sequence). The CDR3: CASTPGQGAYNEQFF. CDR3 in DNA: TGTGCCAGTACTCCGGGACAGGGGGCTTACAATGAGCAGTTCTTC. Variable domain in full (rest from reference TRBV19 and TRBJ2-1): DGGITQSPKYLFRKEGQNVTLSCEQNLNHDAMYWYRQDPGQGLRLIYYSQIVNDFQKGDIAEGYSVSREKKESFPLTVTSAQKNPTAFYLCASTPGQGAYNEQFFGPGTRLTVL.

This clonotype was counted ten times or more. The V and J genes are TRBV24-1 and TRBJ2-3; D uncertain. V was pared by 3 bases and J by 6 bases, with 15 bases between. Germline CDR1 reads KGHDR; CDR2 reads SFDVKD. The CDR3 spans 15 residues. The CDR3 DNA reads TGTGCCACCAGTGATCGAAACCCGCCGCAGGATACGCAGTATTTT. Translating gives CATSDRNPPQDTQYF.

This clonotype was counted only a few times. The rearrangement links TRBV2 to TRBJ2-5; 9 positions agree with TRBD1. J lost 3 bases, V lost 8 bases, and 1 base had no gene match. Per germline, CDR1 SNHLY and CDR2 FYNNEI. The CDR3 spans 12 residues. The DNA of the CDR3 is TGTGCCAGCGGGACAGGGAAAGAGACCCAGTACTTC. Its translation: CASGTGKETQYF.

This clonotype was found a few times. The V call is TRBV7-9, the J call TRBJ2-1; TRBD2 is a possible D gene (5 bases). The length of the CDR3 is 15 residues. V shed 4 bases and J shed 2 bases, with 12 bases lying between them. Germline V gene sequence: CDR1 SEHNR, CDR2 FQNEAQ (reference sequence). The CDR3 sequence: CASSSKREPYNEQFF. In nucleotides, the CDR3 is TGTGCCAGCAGCTCTAAGAGGGAGCCCTACAATGAGCAGTTCTTC.

This clonotype was seen repeatedly, ten times or more. This chain links TRBV27 with TRBJ2-7; 14 bases map to TRBD2. The germline V gene encodes CDR1 MNHEY and CDR2 SMNVEV (reference sequence). Trimming took 3 bases from V and 5 from J; bases not matched to a gene: 3. The CDR3 is 15 amino acids. The CDR3 region has the DNA TGTGCCAGCAGTTTGGAGACTAGCGGGAGGGACGAGCAGTACTTC. This translates into CASSLETSGRDEQYF.

This clonotype was seen repeatedly, ten times or more. V is TRBV20-1 and J is TRBJ2-7; D possibly corresponds to TRBD2 (6 bases). V was trimmed by 7 bases and J by 1 base, leaving 14 bases between them. This CDR3 contains 13 residues. Germline V gene lookup returns CDR1 DFQATT and CDR2 SNEGSKA (reference sequence). CDR3 nucleotide sequence: TGCAGTGTTATGGGGCGGGAATCCTACGAGCAGTACTTC. It encodes CSVMGRESYEQYF.

In its sample, this clonotype was seen many times. The CDR3 reads CASSFYGVSQDTQYF. In nucleotides, the CDR3 is TGTGCCAGCAGCTTTTACGGTGTTAGCCAAGATACGCAGTATTTT. This rearrangement joins TRBV7-2 to TRBJ2-3; no clear D gene. V lost 3 bases to trimming and J lost 5 bases, with 15 bases between them. CDR1 SGHTA and CDR2 FQGNSA come from the germline V gene. This CDR3 spans 15 amino acids.

The J gene is TRBJ2-1, the V gene TRBV6-5; D ambiguous. V was shortened by 2 bases and J by 9 bases, with 8 bases between the two germline ends. The germline V gene encodes CDR1 MNHEY and CDR2 SVGAGI. CDR3 length: 12 residues. The CDR3 region has the DNA TGTGCCAGCAGTTACAGTATCGGTGAGCAGTTCTTC. This gives the protein CASSYSIGEQFF.

This clonotype was seen more than once but under ten times. The rearrangement links TRBV5-1 to TRBJ1-1; possibly TRBD1 for D (5 bases). The CDR3 spans 16 residues. Between the trimmed V and J ends, which lost 1 base and 0 bases, there was a span of 13 bases. Germline CDR1 SGHRS, CDR2 YFSETQ. CDR3 protein: CASSLLWQGVNTEAFF. CDR3 DNA sequence: TGCGCCAGCAGCTTGTTATGGCAGGGTGTGAACACTGAAGCTTTCTTT.

This clonotype was observed many times. The chain has TRBV19 and TRBJ2-5, with D possibly called TRBD1 or TRBD2 (5 bases each). The V gene lost 6 bases and the J gene lost 10 bases, with 18 bases spanning the gap. The V gene's germline CDR1 is LNHDA and CDR2 SQIVND (reference sequence). The CDR3 totals 13 residues. The CDR3 spells CASSSTGPLIQYF. The CDR3, as DNA: TGTGCCAGTAGCTCCACGGGACCCCTGATCCAGTACTTC.

This clonotype has more than one count but fewer than ten. This CDR3 is CASRLAGASNEQFF. As DNA, the CDR3 is TGTGCCAGCAGACTAGCGGGAGCTAGCAATGAGCAGTTCTTC. V is TRBV27 and J is TRBJ2-1; 11 bases align to TRBD2. The junction had 4 bases not matched to a gene; V was cut back by 6 bases and J by 6 bases. Germline V gene sequence: CDR1 MNHEY, CDR2 SMNVEV (reference sequence). This CDR3 region has 14 residues.

Many counts were recorded for this clonotype. This sequence joins TRBV10-3 and TRBJ1-1, with D hard to call. V shed 4 bases and J shed 5 bases, with 8 bases lying between them. Germline CDR1 is ENHRY and CDR2 is SYGVKD. The CDR3 spans 12 residues. In DNA form, the CDR3 reads TGTGCCATCAGTGGCATAGAGACTGAAGCTTTCTTT. This codes for CAISGIETEAFF.

This clonotype was counted at least ten times. The chain couples TRBV12-3 or TRBV12-4 to TRBJ2-3, with 9 bases matching TRBD2. V lost 6 bases and J lost 6; bases outside the gene matches: 7. The CDR3 covers 14 residues. The CDR3 reads CASRRYSGSDTQYF. In DNA, the CDR3 is TGTGCCAGCAGACGGTATAGCGGGAGTGATACGCAGTATTTT.

This clonotype was counted many times. This chain joins TRBV6-2 or TRBV6-3 and TRBJ2-5; maybe TRBD1 (6 bases). The CDR3 has 14 residues. CDR1 and CDR2 from the germline V gene are MNHEY and SVGEGT. V was pared by 4 bases and J by 0 bases, with 9 bases between. The CDR3 nucleotides read TGTGCCAGCAGTTTCGACAGGTACCAAGAGACCCAGTACTTC. Protein product: CASSFDRYQETQYF.

This clonotype was recorded at least ten times. V is TRBV27 and J is TRBJ1-5; D may be TRBD1 (5 bases). This CDR3 has 17 residues. CDR1 MNHEY and CDR2 SMNVEV come from the germline V gene (reference sequence). V was trimmed by 4 bases and J by 4 bases, leaving 20 bases between them. For the CDR3, the DNA is TGTGCCAGCAGTTACTTCCCAATTGGGGGGGTGAATCAGCCCCAGCATTTT. Translating it yields CASSYFPIGGVNQPQHF.

This clonotype was seen a handful of times. The chain combines TRBV6-5 with TRBJ2-3; tentatively, D is TRBD2 (5 bases). There are 18 residues in the CDR3. Germline V CDR1 and CDR2: MNHEY, SVGAGI. V was shortened by 4 bases and J by 2 bases, with 22 bases between the two germline ends. CDR3 DNA sequence: TGTGCCAGCAGTTCGACACCTAAGGGTGGGAGACTCACAGATACGCAGTATTTT. Translated, it gives CASSSTPKGGRLTDTQYF.

In its sample, this clonotype was seen many times. The chain is built from TRBV20-1 and TRBJ1-1; TRBD1 might be the D (5 bases). Trimming left V 4 bases short and J 5 bases short, with 11 bases between. The CDR3 runs 12 residues. Germline-derived CDR1 and CDR2 are DFQATT and SNEGSKA (reference sequence). This CDR3 is CSATRGLTEAFF. CDR3 bases: TGCAGTGCTACGAGGGGCTTGACTGAAGCTTTCTTT.

V is TRBV12-3 or TRBV12-4 and J is TRBJ2-7; 8 positions match TRBD2. With V trimmed by 2 bases and J by 0 bases, 9 bases remained unmatched. The CDR3 is 17 amino acids. CDR3 sequence: CASSLFHLGTSSYEQYF. The CDR3 nucleotides are TGTGCCAGCAGTTTATTTCATTTGGGGACTAGCTCCTACGAGCAGTACTTC.

The J gene is TRBJ2-1, the V gene TRBV10-2; D unclear. Germline CDR1 and CDR2: WSHSY and SAAADI. CDR3 length: 15 residues. V dropped 3 bases and J dropped 1 base, with 10 bases sitting between them. CDR3 amino acids: CASSEVRFSYNEQFF. The CDR3 nucleotides read TGCGCCAGCAGTGAAGTCAGGTTTTCCTACAATGAGCAGTTCTTC.

This clonotype was observed many times. The V gene is TRBV30, the J gene TRBJ1-2, with 8 positions matching TRBD1. CDR1 and CDR2 from the germline V gene are GTSNPN and SVGIG (reference sequence). The CDR3 loop spans 13 amino acids. V lost 0 bases to trimming and J lost 7 bases; unmatched junction nucleotides: 4. CDR3: CAWSVQGARGYTF. The CDR3 DNA sequence: TGTGCCTGGAGTGTTCAGGGGGCGCGTGGCTACACCTTC.